Reported below is one T cell receptor (beta chain). These data belong to a study of blood T cell repertoires in COVID-19. Study information: Collection of acute and convalescent COVID-19 samples took place in the United States, Italy and Spain. Sources were T cells, B-cell-depleted T cells, or PBMCs; the material itself was cDNA or gDNA.

V lost 6 bases and J lost 2; bases outside the gene matches: 5. CDR3 length: 15 residues. In the original analysis: Amplified reference gene primers provided the basis for estimating nucleated cell counts. The table came from immunoSEQ multiplex PCR; TCRdb's copy has only in-frame clones and leaves some out. V and J calls and clone size are those listed in that table; D and trimming were worked out from the DNA. The data show more than 100,000 clones, about nine tenths seen once. The gene calls are TRBV5-7 and TRBJ2-7; 13 bases are a match to TRBD2. TRBV5-7 is labeled an ORF, and its function is uncertain. This receptor was identified in a man between 40 and 49 years old with acute or convalescent COVID-19. The sequenced sample consisted of peripheral blood. Here the CDR3 DNA reads TGTGCCAGCAACGGGACTAGCGGGGAGACCTACGAGCAGTACTTC. Protein product: CASNGTSGETYEQYF.